Listed below are T cell receptor beta chains from one sample, sequenced in a study of blood T cell repertoires in COVID-19. The protocol was immunoSEQ multiplex PCR, while the TCRdb copy is restricted to in-frame clones and leaves out a portion. The table includes around 140,000 clones, 86% detected once. The sample comprised peripheral blood. The receptors stem from an older woman with COVID-19, enrolled during active disease. Both conserved end residues are part of each CDR3. Fields, in order: D gene, J gene, V gene, clone size, CDR3 protein, CDR3 DNA. D genes are given only for firm matches. Part of the rows lack a size; the others show once, few, many or a class for expanded clones.

- | TRBJ2-1 | TRBV14 | - | CASSRARGGSYNEQFF | TGTGCCAGCAGCAGGGCCCGCGGAGGCTCCTACAATGAGCAGTTCTTC
- | TRBJ2-4 | TRBV10-1 | once | CATPTQQGRVKNIQYF | TGCGCCACCCCGACCCAACAGGGCCGGGTCAAAAACATTCAGTACTTC
TRBD1 | TRBJ2-2 | TRBV27 | - | CASSRRDRGLGTGELFF | TGTGCCAGCAGTCGCCGGGACAGGGGGCTGGGCACCGGGGAGCTGTTTTTT
TRBD2 | TRBJ2-1 | TRBV5-4 | - | CASSTSGGAYNEQFF | TGTGCCAGCAGCACCAGCGGGGGGGCTTACAATGAGCAGTTCTTC
TRBD1 | TRBJ1-5 | TRBV2 | - | CASRWQGASNQPQHF | TGTGCCAGCAGGTGGCAGGGGGCGAGCAATCAGCCCCAGCATTTT
TRBD1 | TRBJ1-1 | TRBV30 | - | CAWSVGRSKGAYTEAFF | TGTGCCTGGAGTGTAGGTCGGTCTAAGGGGGCTTACACTGAAGCTTTCTTT
- | TRBJ1-1 | TRBV5-1 | once | CASSTEEGDTEAFF | TGCGCCAGCAGCACCGAAGAAGGGGACACTGAAGCTTTCTTT
- | TRBJ1-1 | TRBV6-5 | - | CASNRDREAFF | TGTGCCAGCAACCGAGACAGAGAAGCTTTCTTT
TRBD1 | TRBJ2-1 | TRBV28 | once | CASRRRLTGGTNEQFF | TGTGCCAGCAGGCGACGACTGACAGGGGGGACCAATGAGCAGTTCTTC
- | TRBJ1-2 | TRBV4-1 | - | CASSHLPGVLNGYTF | TGCGCCAGCAGCCATTTGCCAGGGGTACTGAATGGCTACACCTTC
TRBD1 | TRBJ1-4 | TRBV9 | - | CASSPSGGSYSEKLFF | TGTGCCAGCAGCCCATCAGGGGGCTCGTATTCTGAAAAACTGTTTTTT
TRBD1 | TRBJ1-2 | TRBV7-2 | - | CASSFLPGQGARYGYTF | TGTGCCAGCAGCTTTCTCCCGGGACAGGGGGCGCGATATGGCTACACCTTC
TRBD1 | TRBJ2-7 | TRBV7-9 | - | CASSLRRQGANEQYF | TGTGCCAGCAGCTTACGACGGCAGGGGGCCAACGAGCAGTACTTC
TRBD2 | TRBJ2-3 | TRBV7-2 | - | CASSLVGGLAPDTQYF | TGTGCCAGCAGCTTAGTGGGGGGACTAGCCCCAGATACGCAGTATTTT
- | TRBJ1-6 | TRBV19 | - | CASSIVGNSPLHF | TGTGCCAGTAGTATAGTCGGGAATTCACCCCTCCACTTT
- | TRBJ1-2 | TRBV28 | - | CASSLRQGRGGYTF | TGTGCCAGCAGTTTACGGCAGGGTAGAGGAGGCTACACCTTC
TRBD1 | TRBJ1-5 | TRBV7-9 | few | CASSLDAGGQPQHF | TGTGCCAGCAGCTTAGATGCAGGGGGTCAGCCCCAGCATTTT
- | TRBJ2-1 | TRBV5-4 | few | CASSFIDLDYNEQFF | TGTGCCAGCAGCTTTATAGACTTGGATTACAATGAGCAGTTCTTC
- | TRBJ1-4 | TRBV2 | - | CASRFGVLAEKLFF | TGTGCCAGCAGGTTCGGGGTGCTGGCTGAAAAACTGTTTTTT
- | TRBJ2-3 | TRBV11-2 | - | CASSLGKGGDTQYF | TGTGCCAGCAGCTTAGGGAAAGGGGGAGATACGCAGTATTTT
TRBD1 | TRBJ1-6 | TRBV7-2 | - | CASSSDRVNSPLHF | TGTGCCAGCAGCTCGGACAGGGTTAATTCACCCCTCCACTTT
- | TRBJ1-4 | TRBV12-3/TRBV12-4 | - | CASSFGGEKLFF | TGTGCCAGCAGTTTTGGGGGGGAAAAACTGTTTTTT
- | TRBJ1-1 | TRBV5-4 | - | CASSLWQGIPEAFF | TGTGCCAGCAGCTTGTGGCAGGGTATCCCTGAAGCTTTCTTT
TRBD1 | TRBJ1-4 | TRBV4-1 | - | CASSQALRGQGGANEKLFF | TGCGCCAGCAGCCAAGCCCTTCGAGGACAGGGGGGGGCTAATGAAAAACTGTTTTTT
TRBD1 | TRBJ1-1 | TRBV6-5 | - | CASSSGGTEAFF | TGTGCCAGCTCATCAGGGGGCACTGAAGCTTTCTTT
- | TRBJ1-1 | TRBV5-1 | - | CASSQQGDTEAFF | TGCGCCAGCAGCCAACAGGGCGACACTGAAGCTTTCTTT
- | TRBJ2-7 | TRBV30 | - | CAWSVYGIIYEQYF | TGTGCCTGGAGTGTTTACGGGATAATCTACGAGCAGTACTTC
- | TRBJ2-1 | TRBV4-2 | once | CASSEEQENFNEQFF | TGTGCCAGCAGCGAGGAACAGGAGAACTTTAATGAGCAGTTCTTC
TRBD2 | TRBJ2-1 | TRBV11-1 | - | CASSSLAGGRSEQFF | TGTGCCAGCAGCTCCTTAGCGGGGGGGCGGAGTGAGCAGTTCTTC
- | TRBJ1-5 | TRBV5-8 | once | CASSAGSRGNQPQHF | TGTGCCAGCAGCGCCGGGTCCAGGGGCAATCAGCCCCAGCATTTT